These T cell receptor beta chains were read from a single sample in a study of human T cells and chemical hapten exposure. A single record per CDR3 protein comes from TCRdb applying MiXCR to the RACE reads. The data contain hundreds of thousands of distinct CDR3 sequences, around 6% of them singletons. The specimen was whole blood, collected in connection with sensitization to the hapten diphenylcyclopropenone (DPC). These receptors came from a woman between 18 and 30 years old with alopecia areata. Some clones in this sample may be carry-over from other donors' samples. Both conserved end residues are part of each CDR3. The order of the fields is clone size, V gene, D gene, J gene, CDR3 protein, CDR3 DNA. A D gene is named only where the DNA matches it firmly. Clone size, where shown, is once, few, many, or a class for clones that have expanded.

clone_size: -
v_call: TRBV7-2
d_call: TRBD2
j_call: TRBJ2-5
cdr3_aa: CASSLGPSGAGFQETQYF
cdr3_nt: TGTGCCAGCAGCTTAGGTCCTAGCGGGGCCGGTTTCCAAGAGACCCAGTACTTC

clone_size: many
v_call: TRBV4-3
d_call: -
j_call: TRBJ1-5
cdr3_aa: CASSQDADNQPQHF
cdr3_nt: TGCGCCAGCAGCCAAGATGCTGATAATCAGCCCCAGCATTTT

clone_size: many
v_call: TRBV20-1
d_call: -
j_call: TRBJ1-2
cdr3_aa: CSARRSGYTF
cdr3_nt: TGCAGTGCTAGGCGTAGTGGCTACACCTTC

clone_size: -
v_call: TRBV20-1
d_call: TRBD1
j_call: TRBJ2-4
cdr3_aa: CSAIRQGDIQYF
cdr3_nt: TGCAGTGCTATAAGACAGGGGGACATTCAGTACTTC

clone_size: -
v_call: TRBV12-3/TRBV12-4
d_call: -
j_call: TRBJ1-2
cdr3_aa: CASRKKVVDGYTF
cdr3_nt: TGTGCCAGCAGGAAAAAGGTAGTGGATGGCTACACCTTC

clone_size: many
v_call: TRBV4-3
d_call: -
j_call: TRBJ1-2
cdr3_aa: CASSQISGAANYGYTF
cdr3_nt: TGCGCCAGCAGCCAGATATCAGGAGCCGCTAACTATGGCTACACCTTC

clone_size: -
v_call: TRBV29-1
d_call: -
j_call: TRBJ1-1
cdr3_aa: CSVEVYQGSNTADTFF
cdr3_nt: TGCAGCGTTGAAGTTTATCAGGGATCTAATACCGCCGATACTTTCTTT

clone_size: many
v_call: TRBV6-1
d_call: -
j_call: TRBJ1-3
cdr3_aa: CASSPWGSGNTIYF
cdr3_nt: TGTGCCAGCAGCCCCTGGGGGTCTGGAAACACCATATATTTT

clone_size: -
v_call: TRBV20-1
d_call: TRBD1
j_call: TRBJ2-3
cdr3_aa: CSARDFTGAGTDTQYF
cdr3_nt: TGCAGTGCTAGGGACTTTACAGGGGCAGGTACAGATACGCAGTATTTT

clone_size: many
v_call: TRBV3-1
d_call: -
j_call: TRBJ1-1
cdr3_aa: CASSPRTQEAFF
cdr3_nt: TGTGCCAGCAGCCCAAGGACCCAGGAAGCTTTCTTT

clone_size: -
v_call: TRBV5-5
d_call: -
j_call: TRBJ2-7
cdr3_aa: CASSLGRSYEQYF
cdr3_nt: TGTGCCAGCAGCCTGGGACGTAGCTACGAGCAGTACTTC

clone_size: -
v_call: TRBV4-3
d_call: TRBD1
j_call: TRBJ2-7
cdr3_aa: CASSQGGDRGEAEQYF
cdr3_nt: TGCGCCAGCAGCCAAGGTGGGGACAGGGGCGAAGCCGAGCAGTACTTC

clone_size: many
v_call: TRBV7-3
d_call: -
j_call: TRBJ1-2
cdr3_aa: CASSPNPRDGYTF
cdr3_nt: TGTGCCAGCAGCCCCAACCCACGAGATGGCTACACCTTC

clone_size: -
v_call: TRBV6-1
d_call: -
j_call: TRBJ2-2
cdr3_aa: CASRHPPGELFF
cdr3_nt: TGTGCCAGCAGACACCCCCCCGGGGAGCTGTTTTTT

clone_size: few
v_call: TRBV5-1
d_call: -
j_call: TRBJ2-1
cdr3_aa: CASSYRFDEQFF
cdr3_nt: TGCGCCAGCAGCTATAGATTTGATGAGCAGTTCTTC

clone_size: many
v_call: TRBV7-2
d_call: -
j_call: TRBJ1-5
cdr3_aa: CASSFGRGYSNQPQHF
cdr3_nt: TGTGCCAGCAGCTTTGGCAGGGGATATAGCAATCAGCCCCAGCATTTT

clone_size: many
v_call: TRBV12-3/TRBV12-4
d_call: -
j_call: TRBJ2-7
cdr3_aa: CASSYGDGTASYEQYF
cdr3_nt: TGTGCCAGCAGTTACGGGGACGGGACGGCCTCCTACGAGCAGTACTTC

clone_size: -
v_call: TRBV7-8
d_call: TRBD2
j_call: TRBJ2-6
cdr3_aa: CASSLENISREGPGANVLTF
cdr3_nt: TGTGCCAGCAGCTTAGAAAATATCAGCAGGGAGGGACCTGGGGCCAACGTCCTGACTTTC

clone_size: -
v_call: TRBV7-8
d_call: -
j_call: TRBJ2-1
cdr3_aa: CASSVQDSSYNEQFF
cdr3_nt: TGTGCCAGCAGCGTACAGGATAGCTCCTACAATGAGCAGTTCTTC

clone_size: few
v_call: TRBV28
d_call: TRBD1
j_call: TRBJ2-2
cdr3_aa: CASSFPRTGANTGELFF
cdr3_nt: TGTGCCAGCAGTTTTCCCAGGACAGGCGCGAACACCGGGGAGCTGTTTTTT

clone_size: many
v_call: TRBV7-2
d_call: -
j_call: TRBJ2-5
cdr3_aa: CASSQAPGFSETQYF
cdr3_nt: TGTGCCAGCAGCCAGGCCCCGGGGTTTTCAGAGACCCAGTACTTC

clone_size: many
v_call: TRBV6-2/TRBV6-3
d_call: -
j_call: TRBJ2-1
cdr3_aa: CASSYDTRGNEQFF
cdr3_nt: TGTGCCAGCAGTTATGACACCCGTGGTAATGAGCAGTTCTTC

clone_size: -
v_call: TRBV18
d_call: -
j_call: TRBJ1-1
cdr3_aa: CASSPPSGAGTEAFF
cdr3_nt: TGTGCCAGCTCACCACCGTCAGGGGCGGGCACTGAAGCTTTCTTT

clone_size: -
v_call: TRBV7-2
d_call: -
j_call: TRBJ1-5
cdr3_aa: CASSLQGKINQPQHF
cdr3_nt: TGTGCCAGCAGCTTACAGGGGAAGATCAATCAGCCCCAGCATTTT

clone_size: -
v_call: TRBV5-6
d_call: TRBD2
j_call: TRBJ2-3
cdr3_aa: CASSENRGVYLSTDTQYF
cdr3_nt: TGTGCCAGCAGTGAAAACCGGGGGGTATACCTTAGCACAGATACGCAGTATTTT

clone_size: few
v_call: TRBV6-5
d_call: -
j_call: TRBJ2-2
cdr3_aa: CASSITGTTGELFF
cdr3_nt: TGTGCCAGCAGTATAACAGGGACCACCGGGGAGCTGTTTTTT

clone_size: many
v_call: TRBV2
d_call: -
j_call: TRBJ1-5
cdr3_aa: CASSEITGDSNQPQHF
cdr3_nt: TGTGCCAGCAGTGAAATTACAGGCGATAGCAATCAGCCCCAGCATTTT

clone_size: many
v_call: TRBV20-1
d_call: TRBD2
j_call: TRBJ2-7
cdr3_aa: CSARETSGGTYEQYF
cdr3_nt: TGCAGTGCTAGGGAGACTAGCGGGGGTACCTACGAGCAGTACTTC

clone_size: few
v_call: TRBV20-1
d_call: -
j_call: TRBJ2-7
cdr3_aa: CSASATNYEQYF
cdr3_nt: TGCAGTGCTTCTGCGACGAACTACGAGCAGTACTTC

clone_size: many
v_call: TRBV6-2/TRBV6-3
d_call: TRBD1
j_call: TRBJ1-5
cdr3_aa: CASSPGGQGNQPQHF
cdr3_nt: TGTGCCAGCAGCCCCGGAGGACAGGGGAATCAGCCCCAGCATTTT

clone_size: -
v_call: TRBV28
d_call: TRBD2
j_call: TRBJ2-5
cdr3_aa: CASSLPGLGGETQYF
cdr3_nt: TGTGCCAGCAGTTTACCGGGACTAGGAGGAGAGACCCAGTACTTC

clone_size: many
v_call: TRBV10-3
d_call: -
j_call: TRBJ1-5
cdr3_aa: CAISVLYRGDNQPQHF
cdr3_nt: TGTGCCATCAGTGTTCTCTACCGGGGCGACAATCAGCCCCAGCATTTT

clone_size: -
v_call: TRBV20-1
d_call: -
j_call: TRBJ2-3
cdr3_aa: CSARWAFSTDTQYF
cdr3_nt: TGCAGTGCTAGGTGGGCCTTTAGCACAGATACGCAGTATTTT

clone_size: -
v_call: TRBV12-3/TRBV12-4
d_call: -
j_call: TRBJ1-1
cdr3_aa: CASSFPWGTEAFF
cdr3_nt: TGTGCCAGCAGTTTTCCCTGGGGCACTGAAGCTTTCTTT

clone_size: few
v_call: TRBV7-2
d_call: -
j_call: TRBJ1-3
cdr3_aa: CASSLIGNTIYF
cdr3_nt: TGTGCCAGCAGCCTCATTGGAAACACCATATATTTT

clone_size: many
v_call: TRBV5-1
d_call: TRBD2
j_call: TRBJ2-3
cdr3_aa: CASSLGLAGDPTDTQYF
cdr3_nt: TGCGCCAGCAGCTTGGGACTAGCGGGGGACCCCACAGATACGCAGTATTTT

clone_size: few
v_call: TRBV3-1
d_call: -
j_call: TRBJ1-1
cdr3_aa: CASSQESTEAFF
cdr3_nt: TGTGCCAGCAGCCAAGAGAGCACTGAAGCTTTCTTT

clone_size: many
v_call: TRBV6-2/TRBV6-3
d_call: TRBD2
j_call: TRBJ2-7
cdr3_aa: CASCRDYHYEQYF
cdr3_nt: TGTGCCAGCTGCCGGGACTACCACTACGAGCAGTACTTC

clone_size: many
v_call: TRBV6-2/TRBV6-3
d_call: -
j_call: TRBJ2-1
cdr3_aa: CASSPRDRGDYNEQFF
cdr3_nt: TGTGCCAGCAGTCCACGGGATCGCGGGGATTACAATGAGCAGTTCTTC

clone_size: few
v_call: TRBV28
d_call: TRBD2
j_call: TRBJ2-7
cdr3_aa: CASSLILAGPRSF
cdr3_nt: TGTGCCAGCAGTTTAATCCTAGCGGGGCCCCGCTCGTTC

clone_size: many
v_call: TRBV20-1
d_call: -
j_call: TRBJ1-2
cdr3_aa: CSAYYGYTF
cdr3_nt: TGCAGTGCTTATTATGGCTACACCTTC

clone_size: many
v_call: TRBV4-3
d_call: -
j_call: TRBJ1-6
cdr3_aa: CASSQNWGDNSPLHF
cdr3_nt: TGCGCCAGCAGCCAAAATTGGGGGGATAATTCACCCCTCCACTTT

clone_size: -
v_call: TRBV4-2
d_call: -
j_call: TRBJ1-2
cdr3_aa: CASSTASYRYTF
cdr3_nt: TGTGCCAGCAGTACAGCTTCCTATCGCTACACCTTC

clone_size: many
v_call: TRBV28
d_call: -
j_call: TRBJ1-2
cdr3_aa: CASTQRAGGAYTF
cdr3_nt: TGTGCCAGCACTCAAAGGGCGGGGGGCGCCTACACCTTC

clone_size: many
v_call: TRBV11-2
d_call: TRBD1
j_call: TRBJ1-1
cdr3_aa: CASSFAKDRLNEAFF
cdr3_nt: TGTGCCAGCAGCTTCGCTAAGGACAGGTTGAATGAAGCTTTCTTT

clone_size: few
v_call: TRBV6-2/TRBV6-3
d_call: TRBD2
j_call: TRBJ2-3
cdr3_aa: CASSPVAGANTQYF
cdr3_nt: TGTGCCAGCAGTCCCGTAGCGGGGGCAAATACGCAGTATTTT

clone_size: many
v_call: TRBV29-1
d_call: -
j_call: TRBJ2-7
cdr3_aa: CSVGRVSGSYEQYF
cdr3_nt: TGCAGCGTTGGAAGGGTCTCGGGCTCCTACGAGCAGTACTTC

clone_size: many
v_call: TRBV6-2/TRBV6-3
d_call: -
j_call: TRBJ1-4
cdr3_aa: CASSYSGNEKLFF
cdr3_nt: TGTGCCAGCAGTTACTCAGGGAATGAAAAACTGTTTTTT

clone_size: few
v_call: TRBV6-6
d_call: TRBD1
j_call: TRBJ1-1
cdr3_aa: CASSGRTGSHTEAFF
cdr3_nt: TGTGCCAGCAGCGGCCGGACAGGATCCCACACTGAAGCTTTCTTT

clone_size: many
v_call: TRBV28
d_call: -
j_call: TRBJ2-7
cdr3_aa: CASSFARQTYEQYF
cdr3_nt: TGTGCCAGCAGTTTTGCTCGCCAGACCTACGAGCAGTACTTC

clone_size: -
v_call: TRBV5-1
d_call: TRBD1
j_call: TRBJ2-4
cdr3_aa: CASSLVSGTVSPRLAKNIQYF
cdr3_nt: TGCGCCAGCAGCTTGGTCTCCGGGACAGTCTCCCCTCGTTTAGCCAAAAACATTCAGTACTTC

clone_size: once
v_call: TRBV7-8
d_call: -
j_call: TRBJ2-1
cdr3_aa: CASSLRTGHEQFF
cdr3_nt: TGTGCCAGCAGCTTGCGGACCGGCCATGAGCAGTTCTTC

clone_size: many
v_call: TRBV6-5
d_call: -
j_call: TRBJ2-1
cdr3_aa: CASTRFSGNEQFF
cdr3_nt: TGTGCCAGCACCAGATTCTCGGGGAATGAGCAGTTCTTC